One sample yielded the 14 T cell receptor beta chains listed below, sequenced in a study of breast tumors, draining lymph nodes, adjacent tissues. TCRdb recomputed calls from the multiplex PCR reads with MiXCR, one row per CDR3 protein. In the table there are roughly 220,000 distinct CDR3 sequences, under 40% of which are singletons. Breast cancer patients provided tissue from their axillary draining lymph nodes. The specimen sequenced was axillary lymph node tissue. Receptors originate from a female donor with breast cancer. Some clones in this sample may be carry-over from other donors' samples.

A remark on this clonotype: A much larger clone differs by one base, so this may be a read error. The rearrangement uses TRBV6-6 and TRBJ2-1; 7 bases match TRBD1. Trimming cost V 2 bases and J 3 bases; bases outside gene matches: 1. CDR1 is MNHNY, CDR2 SVGAGI, per germline (reference sequence). This CDR3 is 14 amino acids long. Here the CDR3 DNA reads TGTGCCAGCAGTTACAGGGACAGCTACAATGAGCAGTTCTTC. It yields the protein CASSYRDSYNEQFF.

The CDR3 is CASSPTSGSGNEQFF. The CDR3 coding sequence is TGTGCCAGCAGCCCGACTAGCGGGAGTGGGAATGAGCAGTTCTTC. The V gene is TRBV7-2, the J gene TRBJ2-1; TRBD2 matches 12 bases. V was clipped by 5 bases and J by 7 bases; unmatched bases: 6. Per germline, CDR1 SGHTA and CDR2 FQGNSA. The CDR3 sequence is 15 residues long.

This clonotype was observed at least ten times. DNA for the CDR3: TGTGCCAGCAGCTCCCGGGACAGCTCCTACGAGCAGTACTTC. Its protein product is CASSSRDSSYEQYF. The rearrangement uses TRBV11-3 and TRBJ2-7; TRBD1 agrees at 7 bases. The CDR3 runs 14 residues. Germline V CDR1 and CDR2: SGHNT, YENEEA. Trimming cost V 4 bases and J 0 bases; bases outside gene matches: 3.

In its sample, this clonotype was seen many times. This chain joins TRBV9 and TRBJ1-2; 9 nucleotides align to TRBD1. Per the germline V gene, CDR1 is SGDLS and CDR2 is YYNGEE. The ends lost 3 bases at V and 1 base at J; junction bases unmatched: 7. CDR3 length: 16 residues. The CDR3 nucleotides read TGTGCCAGCAGCGATACAGGGGGCCCCTTTAACTATGGCTACACCTTC. As protein: CASSDTGGPFNYGYTF.

This rearrangement joins TRBV29-1 to TRBJ1-6; tentative D call: TRBD1 (5 bases). Trimming took off 8 bases at V and 7 bases at J, with 12 bases between the two ends. This CDR3 comprises 12 residues. CDR1 is SQVTM and CDR2 is ANQGSEA in the germline V gene. The CDR3 DNA reads TGCAGCCCGAAGACAGCGAATTCACCCCTCCACTTT. This encodes CSPKTANSPLHF.

The V call is TRBV2, the J call TRBJ2-5; TRBD2 matches 7 bases. The germline CDR1 and CDR2 sequences are SNHLY and FYNNEI. The CDR3 is made up of 17 amino acids. V shed 2 bases, J shed 0 bases, and the junction held 9 bases outside the gene matches. CDR3 nucleotide sequence: TGTGCCAGCAGTGAATGGGGAGGGGCAGCGTACCAAGAGACCCAGTACTTC. This translates into CASSEWGGAAYQETQYF.

This clonotype was detected a few times. This may be a read error, as it is one base from a much larger clone. The chain carries TRBV6-6 and TRBJ2-5, with 11 bases lining up with TRBD2. The CDR3 runs to 16 residues. Germline assignment: CDR1 MNHNY and CDR2 SVGAGI (reference sequence). CDR3: CASSHSSGGLGETQYF. The CDR3, as DNA: TGTGCCAGCAGTCACTCTAGCGGGGGGCTGGGGGAGACCCAGTACTTC.

Ten or more counts support this clonotype. The chain uses TRBV12-5 and TRBJ2-3, with D possibly matching TRBD1 (6 bases). Germline CDR1 is LGHNT and CDR2 is FRNRAP. The CDR3 has 12 amino acids. Trimming removed 6 bases at V and 4 bases at J, with 8 bases between. The CDR3: CASGGASDTQYF. In DNA, the CDR3 is TGTGCTAGTGGGGGGGCATCAGATACGCAGTATTTT.

This clonotype was recorded many times. The chain is built from TRBV29-1 and TRBJ2-7; possibly TRBD1 for D (5 bases). V was trimmed by 3 bases and J by 1 base, leaving 10 bases between them. This CDR3 is built from 13 residues. CDR1 and CDR2 from the germline V gene are SQVTM and ANQGSEA. CDR3 amino acids: CSVEWKGSYEQYF. DNA of the CDR3: TGCAGCGTTGAGTGGAAGGGGTCCTACGAGCAGTACTTC.

The rearrangement uses TRBV2 and TRBJ2-3; TRBD1 matches at 10 bases. The CDR3 has 15 amino acids. After removal of 9 bases from V and 1 base from J, the junction contained 7 bases not matched to a gene. CDR1 is SNHLY and CDR2 is FYNNEI in the germline V gene. The chain's CDR3 is CARSPGTGGTDTQYF. The CDR3 DNA is TGTGCCAGGAGCCCAGGGACAGGGGGCACAGATACGCAGTATTTT.

This clonotype was seen many times. The gene calls are TRBV12-3 or TRBV12-4 and TRBJ2-6, with TRBD2 matching over 9 bases. Germline trimming cut 7 bases from V and 0 bases from J; bases unmatched to any gene: 10. The CDR3 runs to 18 residues. The DNA of the CDR3 is TGTGCCAGCACCGATTCACTAGCGGGCGGCTCTGGGGCCAACGTCCTGACTTTC. Translation: CASTDSLAGGSGANVLTF.

J is TRBJ2-1 and V is TRBV12-5; tentatively, D is TRBD1 or TRBD2 (6 bases each). CDR1 and CDR2 from the germline V gene are LGHNT and FRNRAP. Trimming stripped 6 bases from V and 3 bases from J, with 24 bases between. The CDR3 is 18 amino acids. The CDR3 DNA reads as TGTGCTAGTGGCCGCGGAGGGGGTCTCTCCTCCTTCTACAATGAGCAGTTCTTC. Translated, it gives CASGRGGGLSSFYNEQFF.

The chain is built from TRBV5-1 and TRBJ1-4; TRBD1 agrees at 9 bases. Losses at the gene ends were 0 bases for V and 7 bases for J; bases not matched to a gene: 1. Germline values: CDR1 SGHRS, CDR2 YFSETQ. The CDR3 has 14 amino acids. The CDR3 DNA is TGCGCCAGCAGCTTGGACAGGGGGCTTGAAAAACTGTTTTTT. It translates to CASSLDRGLEKLFF.

The genes are TRBV29-1 and TRBJ2-1, with D perhaps TRBD1 (6 bases). V was clipped by 7 bases and J by 3 bases, with 13 bases between them. This CDR3 region has 13 residues. The germline V gene has CDR1 SQVTM and CDR2 ANQGSEA. Here the CDR3 reads CSAPGDNYNEQFF. The CDR3 DNA sequence: TGCAGCGCCCCAGGGGACAACTACAATGAGCAGTTCTTC.